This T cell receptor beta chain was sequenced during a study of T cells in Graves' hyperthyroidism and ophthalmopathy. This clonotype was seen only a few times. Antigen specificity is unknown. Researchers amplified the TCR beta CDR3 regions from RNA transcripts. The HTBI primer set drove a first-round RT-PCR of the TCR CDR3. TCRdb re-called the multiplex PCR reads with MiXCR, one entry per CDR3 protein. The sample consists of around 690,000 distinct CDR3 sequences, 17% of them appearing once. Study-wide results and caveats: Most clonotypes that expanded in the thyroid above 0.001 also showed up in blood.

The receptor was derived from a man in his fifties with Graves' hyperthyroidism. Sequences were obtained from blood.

CDR3 nucleotides: TGTGCCAGCAGCTCGTTCGGTGGGGTCAATGAGCAGTTCTTC. Protein: CASSSFGGVNEQFF. This chain uses TRBV7-3 with TRBJ2-1; D uncertain. Germline V gives CDR1 SGHTA, CDR2 FQGTGA. The CDR3 consists of 14 residues. V dropped 4 bases and J dropped 6 bases, with 13 bases sitting between them.